This T cell receptor beta chain derives from a study of cytomegalovirus exposure and HLA in healthy donors. Amplification used 60 Vbeta primers and 13 Jbeta primers. Repertoires were generated with immunoSEQ multiplex PCR, while TCRdb's copy carries only in-frame clones and drops some. The profile shows approximately 140,000 clones, roughly four fifths of them singletons. This receptor was taken from a woman aged 50 to 60 in good health and CMV-seronegative. What was sequenced was PBMCs.

The CDR3 sequence is CASSDSLAGYEQYF. Written as DNA, the CDR3 is TGTGCCAGCAGTGACAGCCTAGCGGGGTACGAGCAGTACTTC. The chain combines TRBV6-1 with TRBJ2-7, with TRBD2 matching 9 bases. Looked up from germline, CDR1 is MNHNS and CDR2 is SASEGT. This CDR3 is 14 amino acids long. V lost 3 bases and J lost 4; bases outside the gene matches: 4.